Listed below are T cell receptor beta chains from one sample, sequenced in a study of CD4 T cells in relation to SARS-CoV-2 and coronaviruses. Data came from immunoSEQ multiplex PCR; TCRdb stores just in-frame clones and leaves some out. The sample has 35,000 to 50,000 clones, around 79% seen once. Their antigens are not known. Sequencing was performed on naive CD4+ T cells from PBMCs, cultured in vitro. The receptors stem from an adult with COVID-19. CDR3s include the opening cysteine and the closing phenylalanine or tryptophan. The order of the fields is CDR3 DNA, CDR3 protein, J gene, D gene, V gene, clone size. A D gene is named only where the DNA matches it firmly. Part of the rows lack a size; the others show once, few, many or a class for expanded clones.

DNA: TGTGCCAGCAGCCCAGGGACCCCCTACGAGCAGTACTTC
CDR3: CASSPGTPYEQYF
J: TRBJ2-7
D: -
V: TRBV3-1/TRBV3-2
size: -

DNA: TGTGCCAGCAGCGTAGTTGGGGTAGATACGCAGTATTTT
CDR3: CASSVVGVDTQYF
J: TRBJ2-3
D: -
V: TRBV9
size: -

DNA: TGTGCCAGCAGCTTCGGGGTAGCTGAAAAACTGTTTTTT
CDR3: CASSFGVAEKLFF
J: TRBJ1-4
D: -
V: TRBV7-2
size: -

DNA: TGCAGCGCCCAGAAGGGGGGAGGGGGGGCGGTCTCTCAAGAGACCCAGTACTTC
CDR3: CSAQKGGGGAVSQETQYF
J: TRBJ2-5
D: -
V: TRBV29-1
size: -

DNA: TGTGCCAGCAAGAGGGCCGCTCCCCGGAATGAGCAGTTCTTC
CDR3: CASKRAAPRNEQFF
J: TRBJ2-1
D: -
V: TRBV27
size: -

DNA: TGTGCCAGCAGCCTTCAGGCCACCGGGGAGCTGTTTTTT
CDR3: CASSLQATGELFF
J: TRBJ2-2
D: -
V: TRBV14
size: -

DNA: TGTGCCAGCAGCCGAACCCGGAGCACAGATACGCAGTATTTT
CDR3: CASSRTRSTDTQYF
J: TRBJ2-3
D: -
V: TRBV11-3
size: -

DNA: TGCGCCAGCAGCTTGGGAGCAGGGGCTAACTATGGCTACACCTTC
CDR3: CASSLGAGANYGYTF
J: TRBJ1-2
D: -
V: TRBV5-1
size: -

DNA: TGTGCCAGTAGTACCGCCCCGGGACAGGGGCGCACAGATACGCAGTATTTT
CDR3: CASSTAPGQGRTDTQYF
J: TRBJ2-3
D: TRBD1
V: TRBV19
size: -

DNA: TGCGCCAGCAGCCAGATACAGAGGGACGCCCACGAGCAGTACTTC
CDR3: CASSQIQRDAHEQYF
J: TRBJ2-7
D: -
V: TRBV4-1
size: -

DNA: TGTGCCAGCAGCGTAGGGGACAACATGAACACTGAAGCTTTCTTT
CDR3: CASSVGDNMNTEAFF
J: TRBJ1-1
D: -
V: TRBV9
size: few

DNA: TGTGCCAGCAGCGAACGGAGTTTGACCCCAGATACGCAGTATTTT
CDR3: CASSERSLTPDTQYF
J: TRBJ2-3
D: -
V: TRBV9
size: -

DNA: TGTGCCAGCAGTTTAGGGTTGACTGAAGCTTTCTTT
CDR3: CASSLGLTEAFF
J: TRBJ1-1
D: -
V: TRBV12-3/TRBV12-4
size: -

DNA: TGCGCCAGCAGCTTGGGACTAGCGACATCCACAGATACGCAGTATTTT
CDR3: CASSLGLATSTDTQYF
J: TRBJ2-3
D: TRBD2
V: TRBV5-1
size: -

DNA: TGTGCCAGCAGTTGGAGTCCTGTGGGTACTGAAGCTTTCTTT
CDR3: CASSWSPVGTEAFF
J: TRBJ1-1
D: -
V: TRBV27
size: -

DNA: TGTGCCATCAAGCCGGGACTAGGGGACAATGAGCAGTTCTTC
CDR3: CAIKPGLGDNEQFF
J: TRBJ2-1
D: TRBD2
V: TRBV27
size: -

DNA: TGTGCCAGCAGCCCCGGACAGGGCTTCGGGCAGCCCCAGCATTTT
CDR3: CASSPGQGFGQPQHF
J: TRBJ1-5
D: TRBD1
V: TRBV9
size: -

DNA: TGTGCCAGCAGCTTATCTAGCGGGAGTCCGTACGAGCAGTACTTC
CDR3: CASSLSSGSPYEQYF
J: TRBJ2-7
D: TRBD2
V: TRBV7-8
size: -

DNA: TGCGCCAGCAGTGACGACGGACTAGCTAACTATGGCTACACCTTC
CDR3: CASSDDGLANYGYTF
J: TRBJ1-2
D: -
V: TRBV10-2
size: -

DNA: TGTGCCAGCAGCCTGAGCGGGGCCACAGATACGCAGTATTTT
CDR3: CASSLSGATDTQYF
J: TRBJ2-3
D: TRBD2
V: TRBV7-2
size: -

DNA: TGTGCCAGCAGCTCCGGGGGGGCGGGAGGTTACTACGAGCAGTACTTC
CDR3: CASSSGGAGGYYEQYF
J: TRBJ2-7
D: TRBD2
V: TRBV28
size: -

DNA: TGTGCCACCCTTCCGTCCAATCAGCCCCAGCATTTT
CDR3: CATLPSNQPQHF
J: TRBJ1-5
D: -
V: TRBV28
size: -

DNA: TGTGCCAGCAGCCGCCGACAGGTTTCAGATACGCAGTATTTT
CDR3: CASSRRQVSDTQYF
J: TRBJ2-3
D: -
V: TRBV4-2
size: -

DNA: TGTGCCAGTAGTCCCCGCGGCGGGAAGGCAAATGAGCAGTTCTTC
CDR3: CASSPRGGKANEQFF
J: TRBJ2-1
D: -
V: TRBV19
size: once

DNA: TGTGCCAGCAAACCCTCAGGACAGGGAAAAGGGGCCAACGTCCTGACTTTC
CDR3: CASKPSGQGKGANVLTF
J: TRBJ2-6
D: TRBD1
V: TRBV7-2
size: -

DNA: TGTGCCTGGAGTGATTTAGGGGGGGCGAAAAAGCTGTTTTTT
CDR3: CAWSDLGGAKKLFF
J: TRBJ1-4
D: -
V: TRBV30
size: -

DNA: TGTGCCAGCAGCTTCACCGGGAGGGACACAGATACGCAGTATTTT
CDR3: CASSFTGRDTDTQYF
J: TRBJ2-3
D: TRBD2
V: TRBV7-9
size: -

DNA: TGTGCCAGCAGCTTCCGGGACCGACAAGAGACCCAGTACTTC
CDR3: CASSFRDRQETQYF
J: TRBJ2-5
D: -
V: TRBV5-4
size: -

DNA: TGTGCCAGCTCACCACGTCTCCCCCCAGGGACAGATACGCAGTATTTT
CDR3: CASSPRLPPGTDTQYF
J: TRBJ2-3
D: -
V: TRBV18
size: -

DNA: TGTGCCTGGAGTGTTCCAGGGCGGGGGACTGGACAAGAGCAGTTCTTC
CDR3: CAWSVPGRGTGQEQFF
J: TRBJ2-1
D: TRBD2
V: TRBV30
size: -

DNA: TGTGCCAGCAGCGCCCTACGATCGGGAGATGAGCAGTTCTTC
CDR3: CASSALRSGDEQFF
J: TRBJ2-1
D: -
V: TRBV2
size: -

DNA: TGTGCCAGCAGCGTAGCTATGGGGAACACTGAAGCTTTCTTT
CDR3: CASSVAMGNTEAFF
J: TRBJ1-1
D: -
V: TRBV9
size: -

DNA: TGTGCCAGCAGTTCCTATTATAGCAATCAGCCCCAGCATTTT
CDR3: CASSSYYSNQPQHF
J: TRBJ1-5
D: -
V: TRBV28
size: -

DNA: TGTGCCAGCAGCCCCCGGGACTACGCCGCCCACGAGCAGTACTTC
CDR3: CASSPRDYAAHEQYF
J: TRBJ2-7
D: TRBD2
V: TRBV5-6
size: -

DNA: TGTGCCAGCAGCTTGGACCAGGGAGGGAATGAGCAGTTCTTC
CDR3: CASSLDQGGNEQFF
J: TRBJ2-1
D: TRBD2
V: TRBV5-8
size: -

DNA: TGTGCCAGCAGCTCACGGGAGGCCCGATACGAGCAGTACTTC
CDR3: CASSSREARYEQYF
J: TRBJ2-7
D: TRBD2
V: TRBV11-2
size: -

DNA: TGTGCCTGGAGTGTACGCTCGGATGAGCAGTTCTTC
CDR3: CAWSVRSDEQFF
J: TRBJ2-1
D: -
V: TRBV30
size: -

DNA: TGCAGTGCTAGTACTACCGGGGGTTTGCGGGAGCAGTACTTC
CDR3: CSASTTGGLREQYF
J: TRBJ2-7
D: -
V: TRBV20-1
size: -

DNA: TGTGCCAGCAGTGAATTTCAGGGGGCTGGTGGCTACACCTTC
CDR3: CASSEFQGAGGYTF
J: TRBJ1-2
D: TRBD1
V: TRBV2
size: -

DNA: TGCGCCAGCAGCCCTTACCTTCCCGGGACAGGGTACGGCGAGCAGTACTTC
CDR3: CASSPYLPGTGYGEQYF
J: TRBJ2-7
D: TRBD1
V: TRBV4-1
size: -

DNA: TGCGCCAGCAGCTTTAGCACCGGGGAGCTGTTTTTT
CDR3: CASSFSTGELFF
J: TRBJ2-2
D: -
V: TRBV5-1
size: -

DNA: TGTGCCAGCAGGGGGGTCGGGGAGCTGTTTTTT
CDR3: CASRGVGELFF
J: TRBJ2-2
D: -
V: TRBV21-1
size: -